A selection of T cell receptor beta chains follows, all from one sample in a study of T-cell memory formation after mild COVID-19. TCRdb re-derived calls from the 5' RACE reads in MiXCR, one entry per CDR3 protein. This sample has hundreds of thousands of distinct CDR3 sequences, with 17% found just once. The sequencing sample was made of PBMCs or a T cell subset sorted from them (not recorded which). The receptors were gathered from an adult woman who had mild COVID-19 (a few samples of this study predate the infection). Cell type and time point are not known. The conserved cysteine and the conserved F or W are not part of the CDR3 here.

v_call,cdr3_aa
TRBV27,ASSAWGDYEQY
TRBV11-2,ASSLGDSLSYEQY
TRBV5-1,ASSSDGQGNQPQH
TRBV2,ASTIFRGGEAF
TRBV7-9,ASSLVAGVSYEQY
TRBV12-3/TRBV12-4,ASSLVGRTDTQY
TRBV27,ASSHGGGAYEQY
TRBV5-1,ASSLRGPPNEQF
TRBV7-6,ASSLEAGRETQY
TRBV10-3,AISEAAYEQY
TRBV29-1,SVDGTSGRYNEQF
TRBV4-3,ASSQGREAGVAGGELF
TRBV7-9,ASSPSQFEAF
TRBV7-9,ASSPKGGYEQY
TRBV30,ALRQNTEAF
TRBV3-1,ASSRSHDRNTEAF
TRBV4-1,ASSQVSGPEQF
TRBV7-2,ASSPGGVDYGYT
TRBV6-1,ASSLPRPRSGNIQY
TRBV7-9,ASSRQSHEAF
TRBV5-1,ASSRDRASHNEQF
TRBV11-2,ASSLDQGQSQPQH
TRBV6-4,ASSPQAPGELF
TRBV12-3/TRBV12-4,ASSQSSGVETQY
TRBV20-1,SARGTGESGYT